The 5 T cell receptor beta chains below all came from one sample that was sequenced in a study of T-cell reconstitution after alpha-beta-depleted transplantation in children. Unique molecular identifiers tagged the TCRbeta library. TCRdb analysed the PCR reads with MiXCR anew, one entry per CDR3 protein. Here the sample spans 400,000 to 500,000 distinct CDR3 sequences, 11% being singletons. The input for sequencing was PBMCs from the stem cell graft donor, taken from the stem cell graft. Receptors were obtained from a human donor who donated a stem cell graft to a child with acute myeloid leukemia.

This clonotype was seen a few times. The rearrangement uses TRBV20-1 and TRBJ2-5, with D possibly TRBD2 on 6 matching bases. Germline V gene data show CDR1 as DFQATT and CDR2 as SNEGSKA (reference sequence). The CDR3 is 12 amino acids. The ends were cut back, 3 bases at V and 2 bases at J, with 7 bases in the middle. The CDR3 is CSAREGQETQYF. The CDR3 DNA reads TGCAGTGCTAGGGAGGGACAAGAGACCCAGTACTTC.

This clonotype appeared many times. The CDR3 reads CASSTAGGAGTDTQYF. The CDR3, as DNA: TGCGCCAGCAGCACGGCAGGGGGGGCCGGCACAGATACGCAGTATTTT. The V call is TRBV5-1, the J call TRBJ2-3; either TRBD1 or TRBD2 may supply D (7 bases each). V was cut by 4 bases and J by 1 base, with 16 bases left in between. CDR3 length equals 16 residues. From germline, CDR1 is SGHRS and CDR2 YFSETQ.

This clonotype was counted a few times. The chain carries TRBV5-1 and TRBJ2-1; 14 nucleotides line up with TRBD2. V was clipped by 4 bases and J by 5 bases; unmatched bases: 2. CDR3 size: 15 residues. Germline CDR1 SGHRS, CDR2 YFSETQ. CDR3 sequence reads: CASSTGLAGDNEQFF. For the CDR3, the DNA is TGCGCCAGCAGCACGGGACTAGCGGGGGACAATGAGCAGTTCTTC.

This clonotype was seen a few times. V and J are TRBV7-2 and TRBJ2-1, with D possibly matching TRBD2 (6 bases). Germline V CDR1 and CDR2: SGHTA, FQGNSA. The length of the CDR3 is 16 residues. V gave up 5 bases and J gave up 1 base, with 15 bases separating them. The chain's CDR3 is CASSGWGGDSYNEQFF. CDR3 nucleotide sequence: TGTGCCAGCAGCGGCTGGGGCGGGGATTCCTACAATGAGCAGTTCTTC.

The chain carries TRBV25-1 and TRBJ1-1; D ambiguous. This CDR3 has 12 amino acids. V lost 3 bases and J 7 bases, leaving 9 bases between the germline ends. Per the germline V gene, CDR1 is MGHDK and CDR2 is SYGVNS. As DNA, the CDR3 is TGTGCCAGCAGTGACAGTGGATTTGAAGCTTTCTTT. Translating gives CASSDSGFEAFF.